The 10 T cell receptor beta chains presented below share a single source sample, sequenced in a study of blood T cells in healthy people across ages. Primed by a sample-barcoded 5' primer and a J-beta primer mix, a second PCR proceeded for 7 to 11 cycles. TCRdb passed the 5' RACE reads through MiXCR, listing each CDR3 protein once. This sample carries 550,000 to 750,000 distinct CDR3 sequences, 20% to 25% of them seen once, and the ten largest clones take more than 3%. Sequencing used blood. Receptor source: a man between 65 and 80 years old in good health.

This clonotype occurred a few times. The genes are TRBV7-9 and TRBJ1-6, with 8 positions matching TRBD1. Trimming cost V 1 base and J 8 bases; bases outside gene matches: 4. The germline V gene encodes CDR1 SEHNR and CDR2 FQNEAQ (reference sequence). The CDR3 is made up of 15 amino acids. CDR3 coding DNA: TGTGCCAGCAGCTTAGTCAGGGGGCATGATTCACCCCTCCACTTT. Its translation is CASSLVRGHDSPLHF.

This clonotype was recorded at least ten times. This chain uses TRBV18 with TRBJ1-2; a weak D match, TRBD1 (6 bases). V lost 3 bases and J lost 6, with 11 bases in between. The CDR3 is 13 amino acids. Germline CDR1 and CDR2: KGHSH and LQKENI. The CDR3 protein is CASSPQGRDGYTF. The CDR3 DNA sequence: TGTGCCAGCTCACCGCAGGGGCGGGATGGCTACACCTTC.

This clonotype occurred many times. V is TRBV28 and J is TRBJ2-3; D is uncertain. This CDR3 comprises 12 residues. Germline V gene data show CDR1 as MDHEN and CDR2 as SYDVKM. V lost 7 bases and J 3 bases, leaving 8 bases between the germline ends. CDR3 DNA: TGTGCCAGCACCACCTTAACAGATACGCAGTATTTT. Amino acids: CASTTLTDTQYF.

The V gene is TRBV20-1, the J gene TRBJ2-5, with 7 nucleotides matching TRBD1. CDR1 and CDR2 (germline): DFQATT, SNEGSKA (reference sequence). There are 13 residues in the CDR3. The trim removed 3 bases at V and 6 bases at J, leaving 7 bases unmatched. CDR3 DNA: TGCAGTGCTAGCGATACAGGGGTTCAGACCCAGTACTTC. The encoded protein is CSASDTGVQTQYF.

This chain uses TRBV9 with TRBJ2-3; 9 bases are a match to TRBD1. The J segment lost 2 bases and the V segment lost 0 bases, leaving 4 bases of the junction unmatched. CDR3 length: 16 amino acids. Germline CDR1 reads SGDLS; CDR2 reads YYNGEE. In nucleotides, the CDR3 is TGTGCCAGCAGCGTAGTCGACAGGGGGACCACAGATACGCAGTATTTT. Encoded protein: CASSVVDRGTTDTQYF.

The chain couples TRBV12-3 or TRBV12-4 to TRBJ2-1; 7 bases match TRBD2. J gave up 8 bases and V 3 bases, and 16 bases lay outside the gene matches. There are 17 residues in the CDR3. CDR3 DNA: TGTGCCAGCAGTTTTGGGCTAGCGGACCAAAAGAGGTATGAGCAGTTCTTC. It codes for CASSFGLADQKRYEQFF.

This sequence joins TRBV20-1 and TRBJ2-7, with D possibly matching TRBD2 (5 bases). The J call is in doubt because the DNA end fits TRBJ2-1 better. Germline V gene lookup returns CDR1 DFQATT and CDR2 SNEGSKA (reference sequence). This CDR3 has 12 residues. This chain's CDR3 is CSDTDWPPEQFF. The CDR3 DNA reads TGCAGTGACACGGACTGGCCCCCTGAGCAGTTCTTC.

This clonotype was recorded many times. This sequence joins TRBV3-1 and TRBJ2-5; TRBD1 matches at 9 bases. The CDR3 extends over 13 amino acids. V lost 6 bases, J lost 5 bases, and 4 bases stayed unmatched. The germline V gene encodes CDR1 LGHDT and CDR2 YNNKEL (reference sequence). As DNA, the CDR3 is TGTGCCAGCAGTCGGGACAGGGACGAGACCCAGTACTTC. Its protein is CASSRDRDETQYF.

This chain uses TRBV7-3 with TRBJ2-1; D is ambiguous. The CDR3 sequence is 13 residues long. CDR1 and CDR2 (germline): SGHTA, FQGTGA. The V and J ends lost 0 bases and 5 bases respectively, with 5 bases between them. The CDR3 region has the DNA TGTGCCAGCAGCTTAACCTCTAACAATGAGCAGTTCTTC. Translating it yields CASSLTSNNEQFF. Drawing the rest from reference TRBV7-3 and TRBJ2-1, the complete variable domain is GAGVSQTPSNKVTEKGKYVELRCDPISGHTALYWYRQSLGQGPEFLIYFQGTGAADDSGLPNDRFFAVRPEGSVSTLKIQRTERGDSAVYLCASSLTSNNEQFFGPGTRLTVL.

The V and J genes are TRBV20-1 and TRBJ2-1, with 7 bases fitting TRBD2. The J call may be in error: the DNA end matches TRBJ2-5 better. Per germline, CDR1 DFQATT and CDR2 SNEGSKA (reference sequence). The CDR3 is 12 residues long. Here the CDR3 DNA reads TGCAGTGCTTCGGGGGGAACACAGACCCAGTACTTC. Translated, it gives CSASGGTQTQYF.